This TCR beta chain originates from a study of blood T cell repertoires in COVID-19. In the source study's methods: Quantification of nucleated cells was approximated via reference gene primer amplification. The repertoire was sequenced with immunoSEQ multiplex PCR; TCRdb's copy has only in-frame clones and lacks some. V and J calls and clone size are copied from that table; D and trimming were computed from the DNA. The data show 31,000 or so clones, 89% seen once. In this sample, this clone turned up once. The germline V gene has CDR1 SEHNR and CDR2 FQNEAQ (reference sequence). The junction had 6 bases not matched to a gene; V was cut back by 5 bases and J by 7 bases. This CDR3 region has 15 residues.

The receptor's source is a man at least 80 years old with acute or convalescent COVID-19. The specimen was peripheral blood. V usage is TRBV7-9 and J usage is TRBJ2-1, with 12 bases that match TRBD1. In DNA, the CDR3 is TGTGCCAGCAGCACTCCGGGACAGGGGGCGAATGAGCAGTTCTTC. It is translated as CASSTPGQGANEQFF. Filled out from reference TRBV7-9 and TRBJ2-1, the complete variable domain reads DTGVSQNPRHKITKRGQNVTFRCDPISEHNRLYWYRQTLGQGPEFLTYFQNEAQLEKSRLLSDRFSAERPKGSFSTLEIQRTEQGDSAMYLCASSTPGQGANEQFFGPGTRLTVL.